The rows below give T cell receptor beta chains drawn from one sample of a study of CD8 T cells in ankylosing spondylitis. TCRdb processed the 5' RACE reads anew with MiXCR; each CDR3 protein has one entry. Found here are 350,000 to 450,000 distinct CDR3 sequences, 26% of them singletons; the top ten hold about 0.89%. The sample comprised blood, either unsorted or a sorted T cell fraction (not recorded which). These receptors were taken from a male donor with ankylosing spondylitis. CDR3s include the opening cysteine and the closing phenylalanine or tryptophan. A D gene is named only where the DNA matches it firmly.

D	V	J	CDR3
NA	TRBV20-1	TRBJ2-1	CSARDLASSEQFF
TRBD1	TRBV20-1	TRBJ1-5	CSARGTGSNQPQHF
TRBD1	TRBV3-1	TRBJ1-2	CASSRQTGDTNYGYTF
NA	TRBV5-1	TRBJ1-1	CASSLLGRNAEAFF
TRBD2	TRBV5-1	TRBJ2-1	CASSSRSASGRWYNEQFF
NA	TRBV12-3/TRBV12-4	TRBJ1-3	CASSSGVLSGNTIYF
TRBD2	TRBV20-1	TRBJ2-5	CGGRLAPRETQYF
TRBD1	TRBV5-1	TRBJ2-7	CASSFRPGTETYEQYF
NA	TRBV20-1	TRBJ1-2	CSASRGSGYTF
NA	TRBV5-1	TRBJ2-3	CASRAIATLTDTQYF
TRBD2	TRBV20-1	TRBJ2-1	CSAPTSGSFNEQFF
TRBD1	TRBV5-1	TRBJ2-1	CASTQQGADNEQFF
TRBD2	TRBV5-1	TRBJ2-2	CASSLEPPRLAGGPSGELFF
TRBD2	TRBV12-3/TRBV12-4	TRBJ2-5	CASRLAGGSWTQYF
NA	TRBV5-1	TRBJ1-5	CASSTGGGSGQPQHF
NA	TRBV7-8	TRBJ2-1	CASSPIQSVSSYNEQFF
NA	TRBV5-1	TRBJ1-1	CASSATSSNTEAFF